Listed here is a single T cell receptor beta chain. In this sample, this clone turned up a few times. Its antigen is still unknown. Nothing much larger sits one base from this clone, and base qualities are not available. The cohort comprised fewer than 700 healthy bone marrow donors. At the time of sampling, all cohort members were nominally healthy, though unrecorded immune exposures were likely present. The donor tested CMV seronegative, placing the donor among the 352 seronegative members of the cohort. Every donor gave a peripheral blood sample, and the peripheral blood mononuclear cells from that sample were used for TCR beta sequencing. The Qiagen DNeasy Blood Extraction Kit was used to extract genomic DNA from the blood cell samples. The library was prepared using the immunoSEQ multiplex PCR assay. The multiplex PCR relied on a mix of 60 forward primers for TCR Vbeta segments and 13 reverse primers for TCR Jbeta segments. The CDR3 region of rearranged TCR beta genes was amplified from genomic DNA by a multiplex PCR assay. Amplified TCR beta libraries were sequenced as 87-base-pair reads on the Illumina HiSeq System. Per the source publication's procedure: Across the roughly 640 repertoires, a later analysis counted roughly 77 million unique TCR beta chains, roughly 11 million of which were shared by at least two donors. Raw reads were error-corrected and collapsed into unique sequences by a nearest-neighbor algorithm in which closely related sequences were merged to remove PCR and sequencing errors. CDR3 sequences were aligned to IMGT reference sequences to assign V, D and J gene segments. Each retained sequence needed at least a six-nucleotide match to both a V gene segment and a J gene segment. Rearrangements were classified as productive when the CDR3 lacked stop codons and remained in frame with V and J, and all other rearrangements were classified as non-productive. Following IMGT convention, CDR3 was defined as the stretch from the second conserved V-encoded cysteine to the conserved J-encoded phenylalanine. In an earlier analysis of 500 to 650 of the donors, sequences lacking an unambiguous match to a single V gene segment were excluded. In an earlier analysis of about 590 of the donors, a V segment was called functional when productive rearrangements were above 56.7%, and segregating when the standard deviation between donors exceeded 5%. A statistical classification framework was built to diagnose cytomegalovirus status from the catalog of TCR beta chain sequences. In a later analysis, V and J genes were assigned by comparing TCR nucleotide sequences against IMGT/GENE-DB human TR gene sequences. In a later analysis, CDR3 sequences and most-parsimonious VDJ recombination scenarios were assigned using the TCRdist pipeline. A later analysis defined each TCR beta chain by its CDR3 amino acid sequence plus V-gene family, and excluded reads lacking a unique V-gene family. As a way to deal with suspected cross-contamination and a sequencing artifact, a later analysis dropped hundreds of nucleotide sequences that were highly shared and had low generation probability. In a later analysis, a clonal expansion index for each public chain was calculated from normalized within-repertoire ranks of inferred template counts. In a later analysis, generation probabilities were computed using a VDJ recombination model fitted to out-of-frame rearrangements, and the results were checked against IGoR. In a later analysis, hypergeometric tests were used to score TCR-TCR, TCR-HLA and TCR-CMV co-occurrence, with a repertoire-size bias correction applied to TCR pairs. To estimate false discovery rates, a later analysis permuted the HLA or CMV assignments 20 times. In a later analysis, co-occurring TCRs were grouped with DBSCAN, and TCRdist sequence similarity was added when clustering was performed within HLA-allele-positive subsets. For co-occurrence clustering, repertoires with fewer than 30,000 or more than 120,000 public chains were excluded, along with roughly 5 repertoires with anomalous nucleotide sharing. Drawn from immuneACCESS, this table holds only the in-frame rearrangements with V and J called that TCRdb kept. Clones are partly lost; checked studies trace under half to an unresolved V gene and leave the rest unexplained. Clonal size and the V and J genes are those of that table, whereas D and trimming came from the DNA. For this sample the table gives 95,000 to 150,000 clones, of which roughly 78% were detected only once. The top ten constitute approximately 3.8% of the sample.

This sample is part of a study of cytomegalovirus exposure and HLA in healthy donors (dated 2017 in TCRdb). Describing the broader study: According to an earlier analysis of around 600 of the donors, 150 million to 200 million T cells yielded approximately 120 million unique TCR beta sequences and less than 300 Gb of sequence data. The study combined high-throughput TCR immunosequencing, statistical association of individual TCRs with disease status, and machine learning to predict cytomegalovirus infection status. Typing coverage varied by locus: roughly 620-630 donors for A, B, C, DRB1 and DQB1; approximately 560 for DQA1; 606 for DPA1; under 490 for DPB1. All discovery cohort repertoires had been generated on a single sequencing platform. Class I and class II HLA loci were covered by the typing at four-digit resolution. The study used immunosequencing to profile the T cell repertoires of more than 650 subjects and linked those repertoires to cytomegalovirus serostatus. An early release covering about 600 HLA-typed donors comprised about 290 gigabases of sequencing data and roughly 85 million unique TCR sequences. The genetic ancestry cluster associated with self-reported Caucasian donors included over 80% of the approximately 430 genotyped donors. Rather than using new phenotypic data, the later analysis identified candidate immune exposures from TCR beta sequences and from how often those sequences occurred across donors. In addition to the first cohort of approximately 670 subjects, a separate validation cohort of 100 to 150 different subjects was used. To study patterns of TCR occurrence, a later analysis re-analyzed previously published TCR beta repertoires from hundreds of donors and added high-resolution HLA genotyping. Donor age, sex, ethnicity and CMV serostatus were collected together with the repertoire data. About five DR-DQ haplotypes were treated as single units for association and clustering because of strong linkage in the cohort. The aim of the study was to test whether cataloging public T cell receptors could identify signatures of past pathogen exposure. A later genetic analysis used genome-wide SNP genotypes for 398 of the 666 donors, treating that subset as a discovery cohort. Across around 400 genotyped donors of the cohort, an average of approximately 240,000 unique TCR beta nucleotide sequences per donor were sequenced, and 15% to 20% of those sequences were non-productive. To decide whether each TCR beta V gene segment behaved as functional or pseudogenic, an earlier analysis of some 580 of the donors relied on high-throughput TCR beta sequencing.

Taken from cysteine to phenylalanine, the CDR3 has 10 residues. Solely the CDR3 DNA is kept, with 30 bases framed from the first base. V is pared back by 4 bases and J by 5 bases, with 4 bases lying between the germline termini. From a lookup of the germline V gene, CDR1 and CDR2 are SQVTM and ANQGSEA. What the research found in general, with its limitations: In both the original and validation cohorts, the classifier was reported to diagnose cytomegalovirus status with high specificity and sensitivity. In a later analysis, TCR association rates were found to vary across HLA loci, with the most associated TCRs seen for DRB1 alleles and the fewest for HLA-C alleles. According to a later analysis, parvovirus B19, influenza, CMV and Epstein-Barr virus appeared linked to several top co-occurrence clusters. A further reported finding was that TCR beta sequences accurately predicted the HLA-A and HLA-B alleles for most subjects in the first cohort. A cluster of highly shared sequence variants was judged likely to be a technical artifact of the sequencing pipeline. Presence/absence analyses assumed roughly uniform sequencing depth across donors, an assumption that may not hold. At a false discovery rate of 0.05, a later analysis linked some 17,000 TCR beta sequences to specific HLA alleles. Immune exposure information for the cohort was limited to CMV serostatus. A total of 150 to 200 TCR beta chains were listed by the study as associated with cytomegalovirus. It was suggested by the authors that the approach could potentially be generalized to other disease states and immunological phenotypes. In this cohort, only TCR beta chains were sequenced, and detectable features were limited by the absence of alpha or paired-chain data. A later analysis found that most CMV-associated TCR beta chains appeared HLA-restricted, with HLA associations seemingly driven largely by CMV exposure. Strong co-occurrence of HLA alleles, especially DR and DQ, made assigning TCR associations to individual alleles difficult. In a later genetic analysis, a missense DCLRE1C variant was associated with V-gene and J-gene trimming of TCR beta chains, and the association was replicated in an independent cohort. In an earlier analysis of fewer than 700 of the donors, most TCR beta V segments appeared in productive rearrangements about 87% or about 30% of the time, broadly matching IMGT annotations. According to a later genetic analysis, donors in an Asian-associated ancestry cluster had fewer N-insertions in productive TCRs than the approximately 690-donor mean. About 17 rarely observed V segments, including chromosome 9 orphons, were excluded from the earlier analysis of several hundred of the donors because counts were too low. Compared with equally common non-associated chains, HLA-associated TCR beta chains in a later analysis were more clonally expanded and had lower generation probabilities. Because HLA typing was unavailable for some donors at each locus, only the typed subset was used in association tests. Because the 87-base-pair reads could not distinguish some IMGT-functional V segments, including TRBV6-2 and TRBV6-3, those segments were excluded. A few of the identified cytomegalovirus-associated TCR beta chains were confirmed in vitro to be specific for cytomegalovirus antigens. Most TCR sequences were seen in very few donors, while some public TCRs were found in many individuals. Correlated functional status among segregating V segments might reflect linkage disequilibrium, but an unknown experimental factor could not be ruled out.

This sequence uses TRBV29-1 and TRBJ2-3; the D gene is unclear. The receptor was isolated from a man aged 25 to 40 in good health and CMV-seronegative. Sequencing was done on a sample of PBMCs. CDR3 reads: CSVVGDTQYF. The DNA sequence is as follows: TGCAGCGTTGTCGGAGATACGCAGTATTTT.